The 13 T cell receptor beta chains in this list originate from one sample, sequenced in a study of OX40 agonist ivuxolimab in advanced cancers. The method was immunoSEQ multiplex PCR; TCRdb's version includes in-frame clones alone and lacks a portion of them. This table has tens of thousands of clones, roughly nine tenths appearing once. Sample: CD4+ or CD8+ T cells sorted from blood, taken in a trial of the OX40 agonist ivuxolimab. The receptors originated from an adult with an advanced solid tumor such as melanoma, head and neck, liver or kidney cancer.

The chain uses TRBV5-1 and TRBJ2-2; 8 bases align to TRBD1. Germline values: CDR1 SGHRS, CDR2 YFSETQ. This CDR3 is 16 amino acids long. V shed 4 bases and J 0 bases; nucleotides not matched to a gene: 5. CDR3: CASSIGQGTNTGELFF. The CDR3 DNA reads TGCGCCAGCAGCATTGGACAGGGTACGAACACCGGGGAGCTGTTTTTT.

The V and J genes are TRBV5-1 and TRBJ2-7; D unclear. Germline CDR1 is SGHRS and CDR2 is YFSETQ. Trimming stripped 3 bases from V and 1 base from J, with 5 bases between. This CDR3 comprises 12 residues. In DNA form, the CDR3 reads TGCGCCAGCAGCTCAGATTCCTACGAGCAGTACTTC. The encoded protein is CASSSDSYEQYF.

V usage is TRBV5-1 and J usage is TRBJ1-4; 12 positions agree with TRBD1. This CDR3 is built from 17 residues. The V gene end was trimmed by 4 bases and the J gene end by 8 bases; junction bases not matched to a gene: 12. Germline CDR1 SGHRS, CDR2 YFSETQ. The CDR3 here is CASSGGTGGAGAEKLFF. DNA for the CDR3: TGCGCCAGCAGCGGCGGGACAGGGGGCGCGGGGGCGGAAAAACTGTTTTTT.

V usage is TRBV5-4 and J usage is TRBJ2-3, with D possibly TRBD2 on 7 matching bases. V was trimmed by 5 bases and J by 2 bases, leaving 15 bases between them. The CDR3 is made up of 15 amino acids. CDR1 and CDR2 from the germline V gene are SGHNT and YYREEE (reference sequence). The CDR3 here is CASRGPGGATDTQYF. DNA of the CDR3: TGTGCCAGCAGAGGCCCTGGGGGGGCCACAGATACGCAGTATTTT.

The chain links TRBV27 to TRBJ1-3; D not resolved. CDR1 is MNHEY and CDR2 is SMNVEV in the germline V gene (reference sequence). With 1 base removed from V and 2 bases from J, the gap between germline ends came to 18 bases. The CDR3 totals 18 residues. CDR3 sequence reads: CASSLYGPPQTTGNTIYF. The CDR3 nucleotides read TGTGCCAGCAGTTTATATGGGCCCCCCCAAACCACTGGAAACACCATATATTTT.

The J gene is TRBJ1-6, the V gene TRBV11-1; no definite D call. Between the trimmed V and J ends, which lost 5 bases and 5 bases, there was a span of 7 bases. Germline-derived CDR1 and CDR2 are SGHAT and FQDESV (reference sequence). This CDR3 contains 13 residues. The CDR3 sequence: CASSTIDNSPLHF. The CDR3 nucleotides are TGTGCCAGCAGCACAATAGATAATTCACCCCTCCACTTT.

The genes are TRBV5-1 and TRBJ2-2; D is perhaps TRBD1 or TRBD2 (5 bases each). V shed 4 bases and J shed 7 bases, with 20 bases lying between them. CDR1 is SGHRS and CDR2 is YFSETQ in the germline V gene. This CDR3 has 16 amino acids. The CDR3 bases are TGCGCCAGCAGCCCCGCGCGGCGAGGGGCGGACGGGGAGCTGTTTTTT. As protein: CASSPARRGADGELFF.

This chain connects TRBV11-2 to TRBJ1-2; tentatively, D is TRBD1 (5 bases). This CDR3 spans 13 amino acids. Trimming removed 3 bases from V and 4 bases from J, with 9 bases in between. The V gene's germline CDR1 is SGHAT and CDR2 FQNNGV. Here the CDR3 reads CASSFKGPYGYTF. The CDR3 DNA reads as TGTGCCAGCAGCTTTAAGGGGCCCTATGGCTACACCTTC. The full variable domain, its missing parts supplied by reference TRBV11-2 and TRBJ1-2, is EAGVAQSPRYKIIEKRQSVAFWCNPISGHATLYWYQQILGQGPKLLIQFQNNGVVDDSQLPKDRFSAERLKGVDSTLKIQPAKLEDSAVYLCASSFKGPYGYTFGSGTRLTVV.

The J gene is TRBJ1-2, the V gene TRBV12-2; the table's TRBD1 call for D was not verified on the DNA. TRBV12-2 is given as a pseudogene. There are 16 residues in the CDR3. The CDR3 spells CASRLASGQGGYGYTF. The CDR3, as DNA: TGTGCAAGTCGCTTAGCGTCGGGACAGGGGGGCTATGGCTACACCTTC.

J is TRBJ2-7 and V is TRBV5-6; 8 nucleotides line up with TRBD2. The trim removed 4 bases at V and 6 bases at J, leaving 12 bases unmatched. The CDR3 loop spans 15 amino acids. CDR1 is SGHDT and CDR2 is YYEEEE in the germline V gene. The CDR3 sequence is CASSAGGGRVLEQYF. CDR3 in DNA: TGTGCCAGCAGCGCCGGCGGGGGGAGGGTCCTCGAGCAGTACTTC.

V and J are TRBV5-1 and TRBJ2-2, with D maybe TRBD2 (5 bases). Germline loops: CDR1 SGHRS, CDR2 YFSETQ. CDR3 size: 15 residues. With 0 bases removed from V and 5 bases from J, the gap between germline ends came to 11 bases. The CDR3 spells CASSLALPGTGELFF. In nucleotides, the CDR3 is TGCGCCAGCAGCTTGGCCCTACCGGGGACCGGGGAGCTGTTTTTT.

The CDR3 spells CASSVGLGETQYF. Written as DNA, the CDR3 is TGTGCCAGCAGCGTAGGGCTCGGGGAGACCCAGTACTTC. J is TRBJ2-5 and V is TRBV9; no definite D call. CDR1 is SGDLS and CDR2 is YYNGEE in the germline V gene. V was pared by 0 bases and J by 5 bases, with 8 bases between. The CDR3 has 13 residues.

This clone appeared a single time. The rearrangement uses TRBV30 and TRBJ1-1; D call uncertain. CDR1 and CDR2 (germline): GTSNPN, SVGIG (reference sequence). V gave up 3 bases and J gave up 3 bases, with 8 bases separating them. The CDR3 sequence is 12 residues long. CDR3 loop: CAWSADHTEAFF. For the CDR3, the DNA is TGTGCCTGGAGCGCCGACCACACTGAAGCTTTCTTT.